These T cell receptor beta chains were read from a single sample in a study of long-term antiretroviral therapy in people with HIV. TCRdb's copy holds only in-frame clones and misses some; the assay was immunoSEQ multiplex PCR. The sample lists tens of thousands of clones; around 90% were seen once. The sample in question was unsorted PBMCs, obtained 1.8 years after starting antiretroviral therapy. The receptors were sampled from a young woman with HIV. The CDR3 runs from the conserved cysteine through the conserved F or W. The D gene is left open where the match is weak. Some rows mark clone size as missing; the rest say once, few, many or name a class of expanded clone.

j_call: TRBJ2-3; d_call: -; v_call: TRBV4-3; clone_size: -; cdr3_length: 16; cdr3_aa: CASSQDGETEADTQYF; cdr3_nt: TGCGCCAGCAGCCAAGATGGGGAGACGGAGGCAGATACGCAGTATTTT
j_call: TRBJ2-1; d_call: TRBD2; v_call: TRBV14; clone_size: -; cdr3_length: 16; cdr3_aa: CASSPQTSGSYNEQFF; cdr3_nt: TGTGCCAGCAGCCCCCAGACTAGCGGCTCCTACAATGAGCAGTTCTTC
j_call: TRBJ2-3; d_call: -; v_call: TRBV18; clone_size: -; cdr3_length: 17; cdr3_aa: CASSPPSGGRKTDTQYF; cdr3_nt: TGTGCCAGCTCACCACCGTCCGGGGGGCGCAAAACAGATACGCAGTATTTT
j_call: TRBJ2-6; d_call: -; v_call: TRBV5-5; clone_size: -; cdr3_length: 17; cdr3_aa: CASRSGALSSGANVLTF; cdr3_nt: TGTGCCAGCAGATCCGGGGCCTTAAGCTCTGGGGCCAACGTCCTGACTTTC
j_call: TRBJ2-1; d_call: -; v_call: TRBV6-4; clone_size: -; cdr3_length: 13; cdr3_aa: CASSASAYNEQFF; cdr3_nt: TGTGCCAGCAGTGCTAGCGCCTACAATGAGCAGTTCTTC
j_call: TRBJ1-1; d_call: -; v_call: TRBV4-1; clone_size: -; cdr3_length: 13; cdr3_aa: CASSPFRNTEAFF; cdr3_nt: TGCGCCAGCAGCCCCTTTCGGAACACTGAAGCTTTCTTT
j_call: TRBJ1-1; d_call: -; v_call: TRBV9; clone_size: -; cdr3_length: 15; cdr3_aa: CASSVVRGFYSEAFF; cdr3_nt: TGTGCCAGCAGCGTAGTGAGGGGGTTCTATTCTGAAGCTTTCTTT
j_call: TRBJ2-5; d_call: -; v_call: TRBV13; clone_size: -; cdr3_length: 13; cdr3_aa: CASSPGAEETQYF; cdr3_nt: TGTGCCAGCAGTCCCGGCGCCGAAGAGACCCAGTACTTC
j_call: TRBJ2-2; d_call: TRBD1; v_call: TRBV9; clone_size: -; cdr3_length: 16; cdr3_aa: CASTRDGTDFTGELFF; cdr3_nt: TGTGCCAGCACCCGGGATGGGACAGACTTCACCGGGGAGCTGTTTTTT
j_call: TRBJ2-3; d_call: TRBD2; v_call: TRBV2; clone_size: -; cdr3_length: 15; cdr3_aa: CASSPDAGGTDTQYF; cdr3_nt: TGTGCCAGCAGTCCCGACGCGGGAGGCACAGATACGCAGTATTTT
j_call: TRBJ2-3; d_call: -; v_call: TRBV10-2; clone_size: -; cdr3_length: 12; cdr3_aa: CASSERTDTQYF; cdr3_nt: TGCGCCAGCAGTGAGCGCACAGATACGCAGTATTTT
j_call: TRBJ2-1; d_call: TRBD2; v_call: TRBV27; clone_size: few; cdr3_length: 15; cdr3_aa: CASSLSGGLAAEQFF; cdr3_nt: TGTGCCAGCAGTTTATCGGGTGGGCTAGCGGCAGAGCAGTTCTTC
j_call: TRBJ1-4; d_call: -; v_call: TRBV2; clone_size: -; cdr3_length: 12; cdr3_aa: CASGATNEKLFF; cdr3_nt: TGTGCCAGCGGGGCTACTAATGAAAAACTGTTTTTT
j_call: TRBJ2-7; d_call: TRBD2; v_call: TRBV6-1; clone_size: -; cdr3_length: 13; cdr3_aa: CASRREGPYEQYF; cdr3_nt: TGTGCCAGCAGGCGGGAGGGCCCCTACGAGCAGTACTTC
j_call: TRBJ1-6; d_call: -; v_call: TRBV6-5; clone_size: -; cdr3_length: 12; cdr3_aa: CASSYIGASLHF; cdr3_nt: TGTGCCAGCAGTTACATCGGGGCATCCCTCCACTTT
j_call: TRBJ2-2; d_call: TRBD1; v_call: TRBV28; clone_size: -; cdr3_length: 20; cdr3_aa: CASSLLSGTGMFSDTGELFF; cdr3_nt: TGTGCCAGCAGTTTACTATCGGGGACAGGGATGTTCAGCGACACCGGGGAGCTGTTTTTT
j_call: TRBJ2-1; d_call: TRBD1; v_call: TRBV27; clone_size: -; cdr3_length: 16; cdr3_aa: CASSLVSGQGHNEQFF; cdr3_nt: TGTGCCAGCAGTTTAGTCTCCGGACAGGGTCACAATGAGCAGTTCTTC
j_call: TRBJ2-7; d_call: -; v_call: TRBV6-5; clone_size: -; cdr3_length: 14; cdr3_aa: CATSGARRPYEQYF; cdr3_nt: TGTGCCACGAGTGGGGCCCGGCGTCCCTACGAGCAGTACTTC
j_call: TRBJ1-1; d_call: -; v_call: TRBV12-5; clone_size: -; cdr3_length: 14; cdr3_aa: CASGLAPAGVEAFF; cdr3_nt: TGTGCTAGTGGTTTGGCCCCCGCAGGGGTTGAAGCTTTCTTT
j_call: TRBJ2-7; d_call: -; v_call: TRBV4-3; clone_size: -; cdr3_length: 14; cdr3_aa: CASSQDSWGYEQYF; cdr3_nt: TGCGCCAGCAGCCAAGACTCCTGGGGGTACGAGCAGTACTTC
j_call: TRBJ2-5; d_call: -; v_call: TRBV7-7; clone_size: -; cdr3_length: 14; cdr3_aa: CASSLGGGQETQYF; cdr3_nt: TGTGCTAGCAGCTTAGGAGGGGGCCAGGAGACCCAGTACTTC
j_call: TRBJ1-1; d_call: -; v_call: TRBV10-3; clone_size: -; cdr3_length: 13; cdr3_aa: CAIDTGGNTEAFF; cdr3_nt: TGTGCCATCGATACAGGCGGGAACACTGAAGCTTTCTTT
j_call: TRBJ2-1; d_call: -; v_call: TRBV6-5; clone_size: -; cdr3_length: 15; cdr3_aa: CASGLGPATYNEQFF; cdr3_nt: TGTGCCAGTGGTCTGGGACCGGCAACGTACAATGAGCAGTTCTTC
j_call: TRBJ2-2; d_call: -; v_call: TRBV12-5; clone_size: -; cdr3_length: 15; cdr3_aa: CASGLVQGNTGELFF; cdr3_nt: TGTGCTAGTGGTTTGGTACAGGGGAACACCGGGGAGCTGTTTTTT
j_call: TRBJ2-7; d_call: -; v_call: TRBV28; clone_size: -; cdr3_length: 15; cdr3_aa: CASSQTRISSYEQYF; cdr3_nt: TGTGCCAGCAGCCAGACTAGAATTAGCTCCTACGAGCAGTACTTC
j_call: TRBJ1-5; d_call: -; v_call: TRBV28; clone_size: -; cdr3_length: 16; cdr3_aa: CASTIGGTYSNQPQHF; cdr3_nt: TGTGCCAGCACTATAGGAGGGACATATAGCAATCAGCCCCAGCATTTT
j_call: TRBJ2-7; d_call: -; v_call: TRBV19; clone_size: -; cdr3_length: 15; cdr3_aa: CASRAIDGTNYEQYF; cdr3_nt: TGTGCCAGTAGGGCTATCGACGGTACAAACTACGAGCAGTACTTC
j_call: TRBJ1-5; d_call: -; v_call: TRBV6-6; clone_size: -; cdr3_length: 14; cdr3_aa: CASETTGGGQPQHF; cdr3_nt: TGTGCCAGCGAAACGACGGGCGGGGGTCAGCCCCAGCATTTT
j_call: TRBJ1-2; d_call: TRBD1; v_call: TRBV6-6; clone_size: -; cdr3_length: 11; cdr3_aa: CASRGQGSYTF; cdr3_nt: TGTGCCAGCAGGGGACAGGGAAGCTACACCTTC
j_call: TRBJ1-5; d_call: TRBD1; v_call: TRBV28; clone_size: -; cdr3_length: 14; cdr3_aa: CASSGTASNQPQHF; cdr3_nt: TGTGCCAGCAGCGGGACAGCTAGTAATCAGCCCCAGCATTTT
j_call: TRBJ2-3; d_call: TRBD2; v_call: TRBV5-1; clone_size: -; cdr3_length: 17; cdr3_aa: CASSLGAGTTKTDTQYF; cdr3_nt: TGCGCCAGCAGCTTGGGAGCCGGGACTACCAAGACAGATACGCAGTATTTT
j_call: TRBJ2-1; d_call: -; v_call: TRBV7-6; clone_size: -; cdr3_length: 16; cdr3_aa: CASSLVLTSPYNEQFF; cdr3_nt: TGTGCCAGCAGCTTAGTTTTGACTAGTCCCTACAATGAGCAGTTCTTC
j_call: TRBJ1-4; d_call: TRBD1; v_call: TRBV27; clone_size: -; cdr3_length: 16; cdr3_aa: CASSSGQGATNEKLFF; cdr3_nt: TGTGCCAGCAGTTCAGGACAGGGGGCTACTAATGAAAAACTGTTTTTT
j_call: TRBJ2-7; d_call: TRBD2; v_call: TRBV6-1; clone_size: -; cdr3_length: 14; cdr3_aa: CASSEGEGPNEQYF; cdr3_nt: TGTGCCAGCAGTGAAGGGGAGGGTCCAAACGAGCAGTACTTC